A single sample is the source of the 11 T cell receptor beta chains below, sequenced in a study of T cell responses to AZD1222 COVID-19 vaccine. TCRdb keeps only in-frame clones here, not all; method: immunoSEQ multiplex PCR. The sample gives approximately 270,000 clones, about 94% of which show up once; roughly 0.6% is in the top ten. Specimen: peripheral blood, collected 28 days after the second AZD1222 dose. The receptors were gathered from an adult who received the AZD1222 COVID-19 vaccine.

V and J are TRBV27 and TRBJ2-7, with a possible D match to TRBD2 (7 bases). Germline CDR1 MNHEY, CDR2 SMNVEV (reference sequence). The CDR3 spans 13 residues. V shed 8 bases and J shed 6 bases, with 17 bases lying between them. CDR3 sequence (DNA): TGTGCCAGCCGGGGCGCGGGGGCAGGCGAGCAGTACTTC. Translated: CASRGAGAGEQYF.

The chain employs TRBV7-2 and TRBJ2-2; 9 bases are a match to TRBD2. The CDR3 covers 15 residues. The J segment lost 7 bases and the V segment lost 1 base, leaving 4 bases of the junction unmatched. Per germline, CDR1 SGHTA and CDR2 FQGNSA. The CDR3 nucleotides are TGTGCCAGCAGCTTAGAAGGCGGGAGGGTCGGGGAGCTGTTTTTT. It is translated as CASSLEGGRVGELFF.

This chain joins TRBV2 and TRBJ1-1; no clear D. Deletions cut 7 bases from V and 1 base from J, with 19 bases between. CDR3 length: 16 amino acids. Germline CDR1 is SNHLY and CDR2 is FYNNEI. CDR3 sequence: CASMGTAYPQNTEAFF. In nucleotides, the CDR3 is TGTGCCAGCATGGGTACAGCCTACCCGCAGAACACTGAAGCTTTCTTT.

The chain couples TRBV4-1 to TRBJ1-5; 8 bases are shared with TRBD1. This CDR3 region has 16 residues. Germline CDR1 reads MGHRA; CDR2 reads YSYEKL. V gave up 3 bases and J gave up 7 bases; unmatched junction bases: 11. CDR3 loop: CASSQLQGARRQPQHF. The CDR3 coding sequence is TGCGCCAGCAGCCAGCTTCAGGGGGCTAGGAGACAGCCCCAGCATTTT.

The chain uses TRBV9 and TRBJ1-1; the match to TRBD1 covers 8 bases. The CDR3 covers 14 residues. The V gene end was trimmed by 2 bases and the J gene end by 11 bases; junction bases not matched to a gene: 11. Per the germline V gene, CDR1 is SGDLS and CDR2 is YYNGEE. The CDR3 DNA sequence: TGTGCCAGCAGCGTCGGGGACAGGCCGATTTCGGCTTTCTTT. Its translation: CASSVGDRPISAFF.

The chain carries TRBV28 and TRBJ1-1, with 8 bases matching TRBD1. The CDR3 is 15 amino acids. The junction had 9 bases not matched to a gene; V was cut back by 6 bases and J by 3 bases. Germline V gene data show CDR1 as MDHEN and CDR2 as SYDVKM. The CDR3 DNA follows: TGTGCCAGCAGCACACCAGGGGGCGTCTACACTGAAGCTTTCTTT. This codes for CASSTPGGVYTEAFF. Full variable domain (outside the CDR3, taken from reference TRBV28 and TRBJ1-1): DVKVTQSSRYLVKRTGEKVFLECVQDMDHENMFWYRQDPGLGLRLIYFSYDVKMKEKGDIPEGYSVSREKKERFSLILESASTNQTSMYLCASSTPGGVYTEAFFGQGTRLTVV.

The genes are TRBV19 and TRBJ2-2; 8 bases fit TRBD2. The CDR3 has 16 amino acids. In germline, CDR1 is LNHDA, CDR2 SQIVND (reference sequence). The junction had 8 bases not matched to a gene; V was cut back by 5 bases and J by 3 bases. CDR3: CASSSERGLYTGELFF. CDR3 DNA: TGTGCCAGTAGTTCAGAGCGGGGGCTTTACACCGGGGAGCTGTTTTTT.

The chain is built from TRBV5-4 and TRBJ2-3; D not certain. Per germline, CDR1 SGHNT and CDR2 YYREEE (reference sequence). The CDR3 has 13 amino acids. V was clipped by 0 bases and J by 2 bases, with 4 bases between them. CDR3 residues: CASSLGPTDTQYF. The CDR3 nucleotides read TGTGCCAGCAGCTTGGGACCCACAGATACGCAGTATTTT.

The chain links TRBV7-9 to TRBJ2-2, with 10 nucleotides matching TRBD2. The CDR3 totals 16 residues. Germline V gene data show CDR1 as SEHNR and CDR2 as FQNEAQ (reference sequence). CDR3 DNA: TGTGCGCACCGCCATCTAGCGGGGGCCCCCACCGGGGAGCTGTTTTTT. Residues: CAHRHLAGAPTGELFF. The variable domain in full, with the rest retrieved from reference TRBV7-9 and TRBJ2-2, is DTGVSQNPRHKITKRGQNVTFRCDPISEHNRLYWYRQTLGQGPEFLTYFQNEAQLEKSRLLSDRFSAERPKGSFSTLEIQRTEQGDSAMYLCAHRHLAGAPTGELFFGEGSRLTVL.

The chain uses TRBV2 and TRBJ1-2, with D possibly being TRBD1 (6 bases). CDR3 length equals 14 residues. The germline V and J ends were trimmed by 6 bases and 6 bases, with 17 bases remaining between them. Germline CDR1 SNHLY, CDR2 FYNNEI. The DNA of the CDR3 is TGTGCCAGCAGGGTAACAGGGATGTCAAATGGCTACACCTTC. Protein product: CASRVTGMSNGYTF.

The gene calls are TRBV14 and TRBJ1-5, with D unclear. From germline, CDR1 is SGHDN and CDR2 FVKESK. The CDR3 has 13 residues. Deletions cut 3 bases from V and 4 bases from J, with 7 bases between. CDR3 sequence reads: CASSQNTNQPQHF. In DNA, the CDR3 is TGTGCCAGCAGCCAGAACACAAATCAGCCCCAGCATTTT.